Detailed here is one T cell receptor beta chain. The CDR3 extends over 14 amino acids. Per germline, CDR1 SGHRS and CDR2 YFSETQ. The V and J ends lost 4 bases and 5 bases, in that order; junction bases with no gene match: 6. The data were produced by immunoSEQ multiplex PCR, yet TCRdb's version contains in-frame clones alone and is incomplete. The table shows some 50,000 clones, with about four fifths occurring only once. This record comes from a study of radiotherapy plus CTLA-4 blockade in lung cancer. Specimen: peripheral blood, collected from a patient treated with radiotherapy plus ipilimumab. The clonotype comes from a human donor with non-small cell lung cancer whose response to radiotherapy plus ipilimumab could not be evaluated. V usage is TRBV5-1 and J usage is TRBJ2-3; the match to TRBD2 covers 8 bases. CDR3 in DNA: TGCGCCAGCAGCGTGGGACTAGGGGTAGATACGCAGTATTTT. Translating gives CASSVGLGVDTQYF.